The 3 T cell receptor beta chains given below trace back to one sample, sequenced in a study of metastatic and nonmetastatic thyroid tumors. Thyroid surgery was performed in patients who had received no treatment beforehand. TCRdb reprocessed the PCR reads via MiXCR. The sample holds a few thousand clones, 30% to 40% seen once. The specimen sequenced was adjacent normal tissue. These receptors came from a male donor with papillary thyroid cancer or a benign thyroid nodule (not recorded which). Some clones in this sample may be carry-over from other donors' samples.

This clone was seen a handful of times. The chain recombines TRBV6-1 with TRBJ1-5; unclear D gene. Trimming cost V 1 base and J 1 base, with 14 bases left between them. The CDR3 consists of 17 residues. CDR1 and CDR2 (germline): MNHNS, SASEGT. The CDR3 spells CASSEEPWGGSNQPQHF. CDR3 nucleotides: TGTGCCAGCAGTGAAGAGCCCTGGGGTGGGAGCAATCAGCCCCAGCATTTT.

This clone was recorded a few times. The V gene is TRBV25-1, the J gene TRBJ1-1; 7 positions agree with TRBD1. The junction had 7 bases not matched to a gene; V was cut back by 6 bases and J by 3 bases. This CDR3 region has 14 residues. The V gene's germline CDR1 is MGHDK and CDR2 SYGVNS. CDR3 in amino acids: CASRSGGGYTEAFF. The CDR3 coding sequence is TGTGCCAGCAGGTCAGGGGGAGGTTACACTGAAGCTTTCTTT.

A word on this clone: One junction end does not reproduce the germline sequence, and a read error may be involved. The CDR3 DNA reads TGTGCCAGTAGCCAAGATCAACAGGGGAATCATTCACCCCTCCACTTT. Protein sequence: CASSQDQQGNHSPLHF. The V and J genes are TRBV4-2 and TRBJ1-6, with 7 bases aligning to TRBD1. In germline, CDR1 is LGHNA, CDR2 YNFKEQ. CDR3 length: 16 amino acids.